What follows describes a single TCR beta chain. Cohorts were based on clinical histories the participants reported. Exposed participants came across a COVID-19 case within 2 weeks before study entry. The record originates from a study of blood T cell repertoires in COVID-19. Study-level information: In each case, the material was cDNA or gDNA derived from T cells, B-cell-depleted T cells, or PBMCs.

In germline, CDR1 is MGHRA, CDR2 YSYEKL. CDR3 length: 12 residues. V lost 0 bases and J lost 10, with 8 bases in between. The protocol was immunoSEQ multiplex PCR, while the TCRdb copy is restricted to in-frame clones and leaves out a portion. Here the sample spans about 320,000 clones, about 85% being singletons. The sample consisted of PBMCs or T cells enriched from blood (not recorded which). This TCR derives from a woman aged 25 to 45 who had been exposed to COVID-19. The chain employs TRBV4-1 and TRBJ2-3, with D hard to call. This CDR3 is CASSQEAPAQYF. In DNA, the CDR3 is TGCGCCAGCAGCCAAGAAGCGCCCGCGCAGTATTTT.